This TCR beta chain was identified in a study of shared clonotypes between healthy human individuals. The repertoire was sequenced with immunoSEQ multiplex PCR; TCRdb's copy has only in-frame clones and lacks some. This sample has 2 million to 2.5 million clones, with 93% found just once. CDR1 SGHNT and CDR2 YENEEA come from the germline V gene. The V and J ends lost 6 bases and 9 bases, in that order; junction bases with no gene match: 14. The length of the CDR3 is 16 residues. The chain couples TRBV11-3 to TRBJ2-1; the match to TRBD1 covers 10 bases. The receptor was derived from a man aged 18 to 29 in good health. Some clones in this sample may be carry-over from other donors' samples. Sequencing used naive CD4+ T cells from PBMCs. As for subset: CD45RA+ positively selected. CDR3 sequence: CASSSQGDRGLGEQFF. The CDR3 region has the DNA TGTGCCAGCAGTTCTCAAGGGGACAGGGGATTAGGTGAGCAGTTCTTC.